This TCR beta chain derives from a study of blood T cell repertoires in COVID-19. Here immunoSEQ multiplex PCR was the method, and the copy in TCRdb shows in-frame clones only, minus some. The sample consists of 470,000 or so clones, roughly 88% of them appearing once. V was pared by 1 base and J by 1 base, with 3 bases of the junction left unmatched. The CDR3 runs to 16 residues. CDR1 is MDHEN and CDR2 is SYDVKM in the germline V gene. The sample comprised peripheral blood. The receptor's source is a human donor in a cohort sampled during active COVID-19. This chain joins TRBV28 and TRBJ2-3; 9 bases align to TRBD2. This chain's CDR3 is CASSLYRGRGTDTQYF. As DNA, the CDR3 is TGTGCCAGCAGTTTATACCGCGGGAGGGGCACAGATACGCAGTATTTT. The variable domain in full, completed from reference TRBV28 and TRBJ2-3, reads DVKVTQSSRYLVKRTGEKVFLECVQDMDHENMFWYRQDPGLGLRLIYFSYDVKMKEKGDIPEGYSVSREKKERFSLILESASTNQTSMYLCASSLYRGRGTDTQYFGPGTRLTVL.